This T cell receptor beta chain appears in the sequencing data of a study of blood T cell repertoires in COVID-19. Across the study: The United States, Italy and Spain were the sources of the acute and convalescent COVID-19 samples.

The CDR3 extends over 16 amino acids. The trim removed 0 bases at V and 5 bases at J, leaving 8 bases unmatched. The germline CDR1 and CDR2 sequences are MNHEY and SVGEGT. Here immunoSEQ multiplex PCR was the method, and the copy in TCRdb shows in-frame clones only, minus some. The sample shows around 75,000 clones, more than 85% of them seen only once. The sequence was collected from a man in his 70s with active COVID-19. The rearrangement uses TRBV6-2 or TRBV6-3 and TRBJ2-5, with 8 nucleotides matching TRBD2. The source material was peripheral blood. CDR3 amino acids: CASSYSVTSDRETQYF. The DNA for the CDR3 is TGTGCCAGCAGTTACTCCGTGACTAGCGACCGGGAGACCCAGTACTTC.